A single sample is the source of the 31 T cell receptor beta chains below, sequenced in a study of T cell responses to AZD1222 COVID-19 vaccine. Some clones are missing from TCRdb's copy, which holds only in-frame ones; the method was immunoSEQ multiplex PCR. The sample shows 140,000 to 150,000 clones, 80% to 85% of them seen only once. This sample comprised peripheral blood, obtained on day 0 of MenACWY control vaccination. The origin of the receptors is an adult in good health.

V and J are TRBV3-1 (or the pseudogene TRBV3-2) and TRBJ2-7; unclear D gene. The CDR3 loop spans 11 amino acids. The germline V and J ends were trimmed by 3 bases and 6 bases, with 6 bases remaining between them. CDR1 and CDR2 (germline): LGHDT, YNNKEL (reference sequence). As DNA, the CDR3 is TGTGCCAGCAGCCAGTTCTCCGAGCAGTACTTC. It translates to CASSQFSEQYF.

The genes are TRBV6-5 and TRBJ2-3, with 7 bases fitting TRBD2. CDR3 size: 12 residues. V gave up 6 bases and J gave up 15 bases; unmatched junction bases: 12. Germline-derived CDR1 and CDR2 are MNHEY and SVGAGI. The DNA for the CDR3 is TGTGCCAGCAGCCTGACTAGCCTCGTGCTTTATTTT. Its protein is CASSLTSLVLYF.

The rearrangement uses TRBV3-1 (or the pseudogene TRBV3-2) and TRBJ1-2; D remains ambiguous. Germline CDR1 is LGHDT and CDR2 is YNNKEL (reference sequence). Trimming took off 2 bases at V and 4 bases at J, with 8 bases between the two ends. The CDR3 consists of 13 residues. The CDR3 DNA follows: TGTGCCAGCAGCCAAAGAAAGGTCTATGGCTACACCTTC. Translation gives CASSQRKVYGYTF.

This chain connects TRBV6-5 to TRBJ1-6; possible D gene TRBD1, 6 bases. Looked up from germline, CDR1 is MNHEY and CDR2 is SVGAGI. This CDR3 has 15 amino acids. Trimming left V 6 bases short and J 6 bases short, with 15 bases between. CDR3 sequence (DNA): TGTGCCAGCAGCCGAAAAGGGGGTAGTAATTCACCCCTCCACTTT. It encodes CASSRKGGSNSPLHF.

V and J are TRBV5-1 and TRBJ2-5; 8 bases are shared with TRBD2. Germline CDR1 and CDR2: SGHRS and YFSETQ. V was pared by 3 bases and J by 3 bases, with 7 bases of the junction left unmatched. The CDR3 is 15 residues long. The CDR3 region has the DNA TGCGCCAGCAGCTCATCGAGCGGGGGAGAAGAGACCCAGTACTTC. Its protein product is CASSSSSGGEETQYF.

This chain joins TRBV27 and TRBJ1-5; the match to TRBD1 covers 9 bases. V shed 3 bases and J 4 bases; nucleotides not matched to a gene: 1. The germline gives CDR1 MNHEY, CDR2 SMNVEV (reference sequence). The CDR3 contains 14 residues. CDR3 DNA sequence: TGTGCCAGCAGTTTGGACAGGGGTAATCAGCCCCAGCATTTT. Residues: CASSLDRGNQPQHF.

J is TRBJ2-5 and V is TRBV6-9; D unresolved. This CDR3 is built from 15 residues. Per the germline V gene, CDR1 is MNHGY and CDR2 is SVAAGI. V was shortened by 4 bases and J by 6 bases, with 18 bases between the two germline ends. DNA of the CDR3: TGTGCCAGCAGTTTAACGGGCCTCCCGCGGCAGACCCAGTACTTC. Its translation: CASSLTGLPRQTQYF.

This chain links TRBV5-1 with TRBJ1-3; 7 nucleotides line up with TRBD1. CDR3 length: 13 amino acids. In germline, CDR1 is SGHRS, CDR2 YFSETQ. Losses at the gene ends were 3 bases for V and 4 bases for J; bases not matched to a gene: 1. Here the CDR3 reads CASSWTGGNTIYF. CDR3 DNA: TGCGCCAGCAGCTGGACAGGCGGAAACACCATATATTTT.

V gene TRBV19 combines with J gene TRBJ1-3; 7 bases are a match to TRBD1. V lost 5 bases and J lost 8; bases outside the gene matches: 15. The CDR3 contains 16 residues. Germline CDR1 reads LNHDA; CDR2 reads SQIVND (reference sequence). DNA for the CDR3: TGTGCCAGTAGTGGAACCAGACAGGGTTGGGGGGACACCATATATTTT. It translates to CASSGTRQGWGDTIYF.

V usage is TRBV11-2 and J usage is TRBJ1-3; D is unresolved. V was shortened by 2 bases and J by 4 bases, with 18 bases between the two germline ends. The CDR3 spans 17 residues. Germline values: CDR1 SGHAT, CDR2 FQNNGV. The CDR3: CASSLPPAGLGGNTIYF. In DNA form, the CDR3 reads TGTGCCAGCAGCTTACCGCCTGCGGGGTTGGGGGGAAACACCATATATTTT.

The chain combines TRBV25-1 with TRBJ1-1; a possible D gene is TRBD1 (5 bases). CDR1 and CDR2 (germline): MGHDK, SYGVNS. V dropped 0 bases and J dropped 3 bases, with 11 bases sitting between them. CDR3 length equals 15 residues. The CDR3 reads CASSEYGPRDTEAFF. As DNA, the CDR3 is TGTGCCAGCAGTGAATATGGCCCCAGGGACACTGAAGCTTTCTTT.

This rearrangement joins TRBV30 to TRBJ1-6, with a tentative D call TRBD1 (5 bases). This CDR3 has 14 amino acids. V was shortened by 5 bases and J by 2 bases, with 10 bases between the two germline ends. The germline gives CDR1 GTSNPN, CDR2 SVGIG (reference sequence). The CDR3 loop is CAWHQGTYNSPLHF. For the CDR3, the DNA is TGTGCCTGGCATCAGGGCACCTATAATTCACCCCTCCACTTT.

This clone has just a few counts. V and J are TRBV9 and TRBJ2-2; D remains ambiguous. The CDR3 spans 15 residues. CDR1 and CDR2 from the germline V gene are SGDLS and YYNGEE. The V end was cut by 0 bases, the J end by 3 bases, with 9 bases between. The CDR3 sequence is CASSVAPLDTGELFF. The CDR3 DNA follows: TGTGCCAGCAGCGTAGCGCCCCTGGACACCGGGGAGCTGTTTTTT.

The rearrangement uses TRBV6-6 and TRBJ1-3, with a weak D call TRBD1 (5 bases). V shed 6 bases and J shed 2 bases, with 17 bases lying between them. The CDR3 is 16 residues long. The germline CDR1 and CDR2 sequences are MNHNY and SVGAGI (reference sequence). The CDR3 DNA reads TGTGCCAGCAGCCCCGGGTCCGGGGGAACTGGAAACACCATATATTTT. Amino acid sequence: CASSPGSGGTGNTIYF.

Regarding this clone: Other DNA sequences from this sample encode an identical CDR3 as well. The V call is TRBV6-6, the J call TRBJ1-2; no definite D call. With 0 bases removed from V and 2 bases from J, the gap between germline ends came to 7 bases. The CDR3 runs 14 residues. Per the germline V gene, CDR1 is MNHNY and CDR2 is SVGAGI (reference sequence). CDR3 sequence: CASSYSKGNYGYTF. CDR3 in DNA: TGTGCCAGCAGTTACTCTAAGGGCAACTATGGCTACACCTTC.

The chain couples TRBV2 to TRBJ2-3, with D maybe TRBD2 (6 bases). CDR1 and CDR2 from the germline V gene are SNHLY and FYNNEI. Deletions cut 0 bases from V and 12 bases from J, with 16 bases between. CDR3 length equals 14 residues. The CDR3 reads CASSEALSPGVQYF. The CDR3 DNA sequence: TGTGCCAGCAGTGAAGCGCTTAGCCCGGGAGTTCAGTATTTT.

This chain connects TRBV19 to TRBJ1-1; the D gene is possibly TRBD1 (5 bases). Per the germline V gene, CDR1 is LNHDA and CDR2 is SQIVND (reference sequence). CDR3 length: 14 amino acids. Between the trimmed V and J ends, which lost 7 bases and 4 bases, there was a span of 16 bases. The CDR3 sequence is CASMGPNWGTEAFF. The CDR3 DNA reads TGTGCCAGTATGGGGCCGAATTGGGGCACTGAAGCTTTCTTT.

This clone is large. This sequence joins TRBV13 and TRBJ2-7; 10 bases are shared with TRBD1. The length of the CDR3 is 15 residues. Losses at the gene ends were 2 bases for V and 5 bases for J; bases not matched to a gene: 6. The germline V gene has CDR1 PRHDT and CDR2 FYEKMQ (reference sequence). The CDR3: CASSLTGTGADEQYF. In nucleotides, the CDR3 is TGTGCCAGCAGCTTAACCGGGACAGGGGCAGACGAGCAGTACTTC.

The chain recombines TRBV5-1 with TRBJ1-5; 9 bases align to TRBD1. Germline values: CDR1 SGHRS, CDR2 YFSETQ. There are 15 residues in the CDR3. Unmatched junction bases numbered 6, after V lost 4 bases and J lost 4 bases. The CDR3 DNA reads TGCGCCAGCAGCCCCGGGACAGGGTATAATCAGCCCCAGCATTTT. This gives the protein CASSPGTGYNQPQHF. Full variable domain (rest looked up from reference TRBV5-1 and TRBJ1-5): KAGVTQTPRYLIKTRGQQVTLSCSPISGHRSVSWYQQTPGQGLQFLFEYFSETQRNKGNFPGRFSGRQFSNSRSEMNVSTLELGDSALYLCASSPGTGYNQPQHFGDGTRLSIL.

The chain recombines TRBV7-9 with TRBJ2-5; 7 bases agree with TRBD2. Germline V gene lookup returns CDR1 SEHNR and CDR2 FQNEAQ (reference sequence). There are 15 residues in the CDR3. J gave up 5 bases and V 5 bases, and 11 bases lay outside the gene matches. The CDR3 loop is CASSPAVAGVETQYF. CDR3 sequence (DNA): TGTGCCAGCAGCCCTGCTGTGGCGGGGGTTGAGACCCAGTACTTC.

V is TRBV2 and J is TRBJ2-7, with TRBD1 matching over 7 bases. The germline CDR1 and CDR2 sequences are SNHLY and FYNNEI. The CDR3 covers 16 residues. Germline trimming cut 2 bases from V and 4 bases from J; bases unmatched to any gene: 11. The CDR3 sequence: CASSENRGHGPYEQYV. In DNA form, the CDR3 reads TGTGCCAGCAGTGAAAACAGGGGACACGGGCCTTACGAGCAGTACGTC.

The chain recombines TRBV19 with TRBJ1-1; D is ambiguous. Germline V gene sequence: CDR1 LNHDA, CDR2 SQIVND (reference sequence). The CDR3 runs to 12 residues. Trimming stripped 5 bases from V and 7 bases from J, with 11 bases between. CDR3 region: CASSLAPSEAFF. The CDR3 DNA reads TGTGCCAGTAGTTTGGCGCCTAGTGAAGCTTTCTTT.

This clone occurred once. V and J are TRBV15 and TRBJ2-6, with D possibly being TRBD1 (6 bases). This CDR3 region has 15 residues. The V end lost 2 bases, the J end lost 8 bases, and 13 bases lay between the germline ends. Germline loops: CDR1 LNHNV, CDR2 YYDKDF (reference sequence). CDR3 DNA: TGTGCCACCAGCAGACCCCGGACAGACTCCAACGTCCTGACTTTC. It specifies CATSRPRTDSNVLTF. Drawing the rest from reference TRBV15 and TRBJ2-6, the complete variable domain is DAMVIQNPRYQVTQFGKPVTLSCSQTLNHNVMYWYQQKSSQAPKLLFHYYDKDFNNEADTPDNFQSRRPNTSFCFLDIRSPGLGDTAMYLCATSRPRTDSNVLTFGAGSRLTVL.

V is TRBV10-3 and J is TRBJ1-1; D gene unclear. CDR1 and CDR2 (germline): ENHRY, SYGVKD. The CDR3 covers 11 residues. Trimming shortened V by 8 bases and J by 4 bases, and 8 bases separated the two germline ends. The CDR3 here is CAIRQTTEAFF. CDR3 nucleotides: TGTGCCATCCGTCAGACCACTGAAGCTTTCTTT.

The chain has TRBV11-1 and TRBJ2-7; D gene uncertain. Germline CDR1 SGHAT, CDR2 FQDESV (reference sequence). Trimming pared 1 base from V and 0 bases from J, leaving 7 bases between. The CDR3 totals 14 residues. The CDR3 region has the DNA TGTGCCAGCAGCTTAGTGGGAAGCTCCTACGAGCAGTACTTC. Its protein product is CASSLVGSSYEQYF.

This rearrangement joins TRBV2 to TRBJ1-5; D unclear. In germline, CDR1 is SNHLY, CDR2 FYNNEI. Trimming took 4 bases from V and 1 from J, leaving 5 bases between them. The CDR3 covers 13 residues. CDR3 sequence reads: CASSAQSNQPQHF. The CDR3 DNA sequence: TGTGCCAGCAGTGCTCAAAGCAATCAGCCCCAGCATTTT.

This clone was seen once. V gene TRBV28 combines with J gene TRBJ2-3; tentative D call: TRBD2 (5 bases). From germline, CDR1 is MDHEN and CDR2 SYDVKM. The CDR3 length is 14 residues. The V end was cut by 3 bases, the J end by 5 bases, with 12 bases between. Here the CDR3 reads CASSFGGSGDTQYF. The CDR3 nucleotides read TGTGCCAGCAGTTTCGGAGGTTCGGGAGATACGCAGTATTTT.

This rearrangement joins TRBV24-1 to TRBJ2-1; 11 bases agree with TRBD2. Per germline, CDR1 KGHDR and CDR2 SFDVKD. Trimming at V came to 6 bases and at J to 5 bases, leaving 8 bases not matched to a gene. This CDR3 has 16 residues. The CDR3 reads CATSRSGLADHNEQFF. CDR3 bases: TGTGCCACCAGTCGCTCGGGACTAGCGGACCACAATGAGCAGTTCTTC.

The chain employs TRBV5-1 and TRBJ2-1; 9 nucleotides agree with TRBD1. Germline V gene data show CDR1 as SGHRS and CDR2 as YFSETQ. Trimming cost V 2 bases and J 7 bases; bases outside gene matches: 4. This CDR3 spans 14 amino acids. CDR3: CASSFRDRGNEQFF. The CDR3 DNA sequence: TGCGCCAGCAGCTTTCGAGACAGGGGGAATGAGCAGTTCTTC.

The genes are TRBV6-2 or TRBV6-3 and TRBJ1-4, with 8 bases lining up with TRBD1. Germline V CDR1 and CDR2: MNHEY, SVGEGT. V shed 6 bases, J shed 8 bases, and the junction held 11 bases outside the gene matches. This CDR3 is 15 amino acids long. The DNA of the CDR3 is TGTGCCAGCAGCTATACCGGGACAGGAGGAGAAAAACTGTTTTTT. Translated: CASSYTGTGGEKLFF.

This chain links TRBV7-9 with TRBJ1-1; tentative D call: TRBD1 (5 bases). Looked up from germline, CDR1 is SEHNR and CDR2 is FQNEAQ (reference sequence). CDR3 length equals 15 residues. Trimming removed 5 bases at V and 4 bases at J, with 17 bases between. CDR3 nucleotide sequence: TGTGCCAGCAGCCCCCACCTGAGAGGGGTCACTGAAGCTTTCTTT. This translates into CASSPHLRGVTEAFF. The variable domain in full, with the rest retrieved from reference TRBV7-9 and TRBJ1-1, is DTGVSQNPRHKITKRGQNVTFRCDPISEHNRLYWYRQTLGQGPEFLTYFQNEAQLEKSRLLSDRFSAERPKGSFSTLEIQRTEQGDSAMYLCASSPHLRGVTEAFFGQGTRLTVV.